This TCR beta chain was documented in a study of cytomegalovirus exposure and HLA in healthy donors. Regarding this clone: Its target is not known.

The PCR was carried out with 60 Vbeta primers and 13 Jbeta primers. Sequencing used immunoSEQ multiplex PCR; TCRdb keeps in-frame clones, though not all of them. This table has approximately 200,000 clones, approximately 81% appearing once. The donors, nominally healthy at sampling, likely had unrecorded immune exposures. Study conclusions and caveats: In vitro, three CMV-associated chains proved specific for CMV antigens.

The CDR3 sequence is 12 residues long. Trimming stripped 8 bases from V and 8 bases from J, with 14 bases between. Germline V CDR1 and CDR2: SNHLY, FYNNEI. The sequence was collected from a boy aged 5-17 years in good health and CMV-seronegative. This chain links TRBV2 with TRBJ2-3, with D perhaps TRBD2 (6 bases). Sequenced: PBMCs. The CDR3 DNA reads TGTGCCAGCGGAGCCGGGAGCGCTACGCAGTATTTT. This codes for CASGAGSATQYF. The variable domain in full, completed from reference TRBV2 and TRBJ2-3, reads EPEVTQTPSHQVTQMGQEVILRCVPISNHLYFYWYRQILGQKVEFLVSFYNNEISEKSEIFDDQFSVERPDGSNFTLKIRSTKLEDSAMYFCASGAGSATQYFGPGTRLTVL.